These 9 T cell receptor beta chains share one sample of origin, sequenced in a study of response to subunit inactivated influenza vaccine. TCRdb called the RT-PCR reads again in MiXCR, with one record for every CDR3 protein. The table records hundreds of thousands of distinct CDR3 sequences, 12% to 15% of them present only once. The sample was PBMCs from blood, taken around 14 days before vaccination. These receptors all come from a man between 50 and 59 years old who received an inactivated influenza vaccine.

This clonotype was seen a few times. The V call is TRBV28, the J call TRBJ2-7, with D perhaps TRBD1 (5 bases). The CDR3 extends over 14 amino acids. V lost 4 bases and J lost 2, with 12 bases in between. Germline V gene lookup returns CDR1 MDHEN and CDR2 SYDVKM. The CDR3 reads CASSSAQGPYEQYF. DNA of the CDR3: TGTGCCAGCAGTTCAGCCCAGGGTCCCTACGAGCAGTACTTC.

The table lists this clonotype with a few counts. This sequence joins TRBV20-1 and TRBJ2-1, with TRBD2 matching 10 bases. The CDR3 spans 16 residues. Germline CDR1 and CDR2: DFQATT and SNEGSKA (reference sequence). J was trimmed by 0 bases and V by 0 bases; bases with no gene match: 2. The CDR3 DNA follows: TGCAGTGCTAGAGATGGACTAGCGGTCTCCTACAATGAGCAGTTCTTC. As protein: CSARDGLAVSYNEQFF.

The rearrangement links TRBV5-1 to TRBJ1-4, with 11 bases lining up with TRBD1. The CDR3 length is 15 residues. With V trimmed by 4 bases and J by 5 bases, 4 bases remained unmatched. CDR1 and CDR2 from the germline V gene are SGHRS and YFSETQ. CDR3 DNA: TGCGCCAGCAGCCAAGGGACAGGGGGGAATGAAAAACTGTTTTTT. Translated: CASSQGTGGNEKLFF.

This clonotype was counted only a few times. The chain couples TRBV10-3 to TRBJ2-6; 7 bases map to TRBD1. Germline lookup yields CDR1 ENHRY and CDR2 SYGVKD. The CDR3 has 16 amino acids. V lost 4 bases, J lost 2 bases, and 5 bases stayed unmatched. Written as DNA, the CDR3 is TGTGCCATCAGTGTTATGAGGGGGCCTGGGGCCAACGTCCTGACTTTC. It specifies CAISVMRGPGANVLTF.

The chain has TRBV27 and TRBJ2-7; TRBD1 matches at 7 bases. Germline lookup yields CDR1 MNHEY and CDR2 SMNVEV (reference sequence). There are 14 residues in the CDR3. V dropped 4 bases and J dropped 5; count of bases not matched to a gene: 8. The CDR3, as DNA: TGTGCCAGCAGTTGGGCAGGGGGTATCAACGAGCAGTACTTC. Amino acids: CASSWAGGINEQYF.

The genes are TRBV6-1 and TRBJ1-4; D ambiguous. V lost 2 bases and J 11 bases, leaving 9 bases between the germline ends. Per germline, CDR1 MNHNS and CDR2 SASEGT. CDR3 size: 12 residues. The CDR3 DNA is TGTGCCAGCAGTGAATTTTTGGAGAAACTGTTTTTT. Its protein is CASSEFLEKLFF.

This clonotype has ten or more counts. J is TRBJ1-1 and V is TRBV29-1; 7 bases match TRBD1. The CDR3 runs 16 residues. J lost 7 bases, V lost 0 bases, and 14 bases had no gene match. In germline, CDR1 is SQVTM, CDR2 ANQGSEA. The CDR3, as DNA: TGCAGCGTTGAAGAACCAGGGGGGGTCCATTATAATGAAGCTTTCTTT. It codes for CSVEEPGGVHYNEAFF.

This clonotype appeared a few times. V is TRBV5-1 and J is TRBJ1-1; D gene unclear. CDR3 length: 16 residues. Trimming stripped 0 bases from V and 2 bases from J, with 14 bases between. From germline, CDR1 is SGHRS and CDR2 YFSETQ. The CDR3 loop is CASSLVGSRFNTEAFF. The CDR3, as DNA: TGCGCCAGCAGCTTGGTGGGGTCCAGATTTAACACTGAAGCTTTCTTT.

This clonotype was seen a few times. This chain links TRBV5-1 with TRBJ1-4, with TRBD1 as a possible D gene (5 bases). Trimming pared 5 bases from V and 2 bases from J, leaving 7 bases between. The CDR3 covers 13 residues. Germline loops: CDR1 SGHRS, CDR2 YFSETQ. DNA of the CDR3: TGCGCCAGCAGGGGGGGGACTAATGAAAAACTGTTTTTT. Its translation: CASRGGTNEKLFF.